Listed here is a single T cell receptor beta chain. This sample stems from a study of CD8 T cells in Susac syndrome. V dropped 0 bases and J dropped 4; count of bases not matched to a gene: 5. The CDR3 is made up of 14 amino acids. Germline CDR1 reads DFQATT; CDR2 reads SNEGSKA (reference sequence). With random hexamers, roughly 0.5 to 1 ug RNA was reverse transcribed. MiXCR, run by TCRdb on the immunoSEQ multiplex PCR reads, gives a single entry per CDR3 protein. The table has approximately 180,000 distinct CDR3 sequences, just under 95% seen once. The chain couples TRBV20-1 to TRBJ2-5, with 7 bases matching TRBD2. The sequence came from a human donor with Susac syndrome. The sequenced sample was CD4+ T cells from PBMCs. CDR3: CSARDGGGVETQYF. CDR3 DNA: TGCAGTGCTAGAGATGGGGGAGGGGTAGAGACCCAGTACTTC.